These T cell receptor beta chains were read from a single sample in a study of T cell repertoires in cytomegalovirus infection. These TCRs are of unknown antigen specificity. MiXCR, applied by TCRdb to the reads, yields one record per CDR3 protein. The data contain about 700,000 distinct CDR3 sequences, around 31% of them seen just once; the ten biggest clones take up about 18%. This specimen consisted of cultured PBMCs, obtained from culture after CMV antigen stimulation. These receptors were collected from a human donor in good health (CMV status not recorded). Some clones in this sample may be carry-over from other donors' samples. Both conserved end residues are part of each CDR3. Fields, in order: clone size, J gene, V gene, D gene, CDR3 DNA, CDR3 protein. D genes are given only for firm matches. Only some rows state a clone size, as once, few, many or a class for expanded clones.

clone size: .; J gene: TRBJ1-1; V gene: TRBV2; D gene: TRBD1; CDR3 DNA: TGTGCCAGCAGTGAGGAGACAGGGGCGAACACTGAAGCTTTCTTT; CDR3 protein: CASSEETGANTEAFF
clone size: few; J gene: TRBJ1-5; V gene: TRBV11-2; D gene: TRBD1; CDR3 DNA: TGTGCCAGCAGGTTGACAGGGTGGCGACAGCCCCAGCATTTT; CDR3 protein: CASRLTGWRQPQHF
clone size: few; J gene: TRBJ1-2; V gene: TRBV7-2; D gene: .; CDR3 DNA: TGTGCCAGCAGCTTAAGTTGGGGACCTAACTATGGCTACACCTTC; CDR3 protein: CASSLSWGPNYGYTF
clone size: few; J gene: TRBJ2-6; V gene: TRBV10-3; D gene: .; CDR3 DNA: TGTGCCATCAGTGCTCGGACGGGGGTCTCTGGGGCCAACGTCCTGACTTTC; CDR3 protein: CAISARTGVSGANVLTF
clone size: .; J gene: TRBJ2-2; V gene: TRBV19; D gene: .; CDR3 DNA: TGTGCCAGTAAAGGGACGACTTACCCAAACACCGGGGAGCTGTTTTTT; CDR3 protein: CASKGTTYPNTGELFF
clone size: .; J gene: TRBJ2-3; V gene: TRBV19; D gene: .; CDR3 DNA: TGTGCCAGTAGTATTATGAACGGGGCAGATACGCAGTATTTT; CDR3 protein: CASSIMNGADTQYF
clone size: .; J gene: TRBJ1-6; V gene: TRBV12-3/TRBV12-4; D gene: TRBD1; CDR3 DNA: TGTGCCAGCAGTCGGACAGGGATATATAATTCACCCCTCCACTTT; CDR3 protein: CASSRTGIYNSPLHF
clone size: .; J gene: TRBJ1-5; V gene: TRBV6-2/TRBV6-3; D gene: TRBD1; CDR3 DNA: TGTGCCAGCAATGACAGGGGGAGCAATCAGCTCCAGCATTTT; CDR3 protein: CASNDRGSNQLQHF
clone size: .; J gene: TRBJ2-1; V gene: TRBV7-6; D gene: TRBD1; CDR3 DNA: TGTGCCAGCAGCTTAATGGGACAGGGGGAAAATGAGCAGTTCTTC; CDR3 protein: CASSLMGQGENEQFF
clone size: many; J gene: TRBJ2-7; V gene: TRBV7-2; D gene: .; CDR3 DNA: TGTGCCAGCAGCTTCTCTAGGGGCGAGCAGTACTTC; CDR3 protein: CASSFSRGEQYF
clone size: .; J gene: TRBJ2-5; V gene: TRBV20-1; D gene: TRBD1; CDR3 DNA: TGCAGTGCTAGCCTAATGGGACAGCCCGAAGAGACCCAGTACTTC; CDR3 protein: CSASLMGQPEETQYF
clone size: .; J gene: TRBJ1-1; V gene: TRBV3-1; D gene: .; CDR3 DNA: TGTGCCAGCAGCCAAGAGGGTTTGGGGACTGAAGCTTTCTTT; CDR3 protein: CASSQEGLGTEAFF
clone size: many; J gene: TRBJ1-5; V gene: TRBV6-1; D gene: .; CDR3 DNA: TGTGCCAGCAGTGGGGGAAATAGCAATCAGCCCCAGCATTTT; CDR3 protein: CASSGGNSNQPQHF
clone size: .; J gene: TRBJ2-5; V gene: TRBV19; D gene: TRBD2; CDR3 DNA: TGTGCCAGTAGGGAAGCGGGATCGGTAATAGAGACCCAGTACTTC; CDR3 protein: CASREAGSVIETQYF